This paragraph reports one T cell receptor beta chain. Its antigen is currently unknown. The sample comes from a study of T cell responses to AZD1222 COVID-19 vaccine. General study findings and limits: There were vaccine-associated CD4 TCRs across spike, dominant at 160-218 and 743-854.

Method: immunoSEQ multiplex PCR; TCRdb's copy keeps in-frame clones and lacks some. The table has 95,000 or so clones, approximately 88% seen once. With 2 bases removed from V and 3 bases from J, the gap between germline ends came to 7 bases. Germline V gene data show CDR1 as MNHEY and CDR2 as SMNVEV (reference sequence). The CDR3 is 13 amino acids. This receptor was obtained from an adult in good health. This chain joins TRBV27 and TRBJ1-1; D remains ambiguous. The specimen was peripheral blood, collected on day 0 of AZD1222 vaccination. The CDR3 loop reads CASSLNRYTEAFF. In nucleotides, the CDR3 is TGTGCCAGCAGTTTAAACAGATACACTGAAGCTTTCTTT.